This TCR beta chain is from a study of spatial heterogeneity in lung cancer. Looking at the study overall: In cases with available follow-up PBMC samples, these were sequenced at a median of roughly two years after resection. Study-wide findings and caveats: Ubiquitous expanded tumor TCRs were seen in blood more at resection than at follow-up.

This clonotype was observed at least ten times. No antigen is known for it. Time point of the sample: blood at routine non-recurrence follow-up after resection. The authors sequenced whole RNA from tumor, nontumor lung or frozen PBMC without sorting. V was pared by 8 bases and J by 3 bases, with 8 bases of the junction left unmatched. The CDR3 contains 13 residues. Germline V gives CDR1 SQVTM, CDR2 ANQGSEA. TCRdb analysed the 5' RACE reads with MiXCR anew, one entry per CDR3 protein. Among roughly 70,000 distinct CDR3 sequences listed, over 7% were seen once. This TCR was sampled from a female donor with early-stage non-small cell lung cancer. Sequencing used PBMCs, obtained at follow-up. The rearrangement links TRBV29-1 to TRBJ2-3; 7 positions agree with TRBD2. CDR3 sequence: CSITERETDTQYF. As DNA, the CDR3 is TGCAGCATTACCGAGCGGGAAACAGATACGCAGTATTTT.